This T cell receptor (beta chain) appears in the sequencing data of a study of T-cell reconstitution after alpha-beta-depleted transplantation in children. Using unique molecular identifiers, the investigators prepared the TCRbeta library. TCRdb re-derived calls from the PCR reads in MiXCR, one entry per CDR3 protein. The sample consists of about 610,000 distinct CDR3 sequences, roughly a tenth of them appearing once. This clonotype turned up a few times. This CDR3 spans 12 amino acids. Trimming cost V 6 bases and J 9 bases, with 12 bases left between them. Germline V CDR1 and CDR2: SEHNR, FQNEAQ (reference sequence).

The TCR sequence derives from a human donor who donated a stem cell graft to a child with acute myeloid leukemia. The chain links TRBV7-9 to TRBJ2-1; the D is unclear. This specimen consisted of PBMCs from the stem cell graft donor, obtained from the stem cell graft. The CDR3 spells CASRPTDREQFF. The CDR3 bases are TGTGCCAGCAGGCCTACAGACCGTGAGCAGTTCTTC.